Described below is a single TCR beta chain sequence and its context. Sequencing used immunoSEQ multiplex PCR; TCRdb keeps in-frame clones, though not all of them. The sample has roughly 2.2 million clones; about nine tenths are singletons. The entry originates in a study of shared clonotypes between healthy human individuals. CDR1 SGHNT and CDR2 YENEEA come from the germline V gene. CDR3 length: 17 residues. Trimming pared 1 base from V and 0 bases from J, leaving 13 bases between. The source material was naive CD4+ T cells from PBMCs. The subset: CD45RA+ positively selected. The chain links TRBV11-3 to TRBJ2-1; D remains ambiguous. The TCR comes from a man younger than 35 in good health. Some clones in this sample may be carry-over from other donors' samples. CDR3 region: CASSLGPRSSSYNEQFF. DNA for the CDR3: TGTGCCAGCAGCTTAGGTCCGCGTTCAAGCTCCTACAATGAGCAGTTCTTC.